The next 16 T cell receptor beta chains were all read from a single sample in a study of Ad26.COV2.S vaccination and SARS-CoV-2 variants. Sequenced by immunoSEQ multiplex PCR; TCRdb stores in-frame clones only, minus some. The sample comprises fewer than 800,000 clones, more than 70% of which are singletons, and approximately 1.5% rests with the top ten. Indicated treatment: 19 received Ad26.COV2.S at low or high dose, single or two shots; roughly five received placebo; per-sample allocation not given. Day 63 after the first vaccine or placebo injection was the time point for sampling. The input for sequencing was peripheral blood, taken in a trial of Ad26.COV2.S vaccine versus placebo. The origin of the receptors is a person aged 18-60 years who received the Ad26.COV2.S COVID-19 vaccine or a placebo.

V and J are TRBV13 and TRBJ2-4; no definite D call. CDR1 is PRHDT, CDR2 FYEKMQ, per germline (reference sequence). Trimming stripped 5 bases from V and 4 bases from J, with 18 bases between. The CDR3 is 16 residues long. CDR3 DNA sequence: TGTGCCAGCAGCCTGAGTTTAAGACCCATAAAAAACATTCAGTACTTC. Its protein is CASSLSLRPIKNIQYF.

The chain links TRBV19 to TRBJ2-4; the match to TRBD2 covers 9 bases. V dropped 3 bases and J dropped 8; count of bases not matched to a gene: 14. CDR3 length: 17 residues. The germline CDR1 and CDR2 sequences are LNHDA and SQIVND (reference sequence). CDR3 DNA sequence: TGTGCCAGTAGTATGGACGAGGCGGGAGGGCCCTGGGACATTCAGTACTTC. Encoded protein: CASSMDEAGGPWDIQYF.

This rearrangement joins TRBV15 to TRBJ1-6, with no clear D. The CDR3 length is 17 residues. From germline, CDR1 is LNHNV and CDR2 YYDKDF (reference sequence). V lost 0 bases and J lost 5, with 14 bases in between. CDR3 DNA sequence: TGTGCCACCAGCAGAGATCTCGGACTCCTCGATAATTCACCCCTCCACTTT. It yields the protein CATSRDLGLLDNSPLHF.

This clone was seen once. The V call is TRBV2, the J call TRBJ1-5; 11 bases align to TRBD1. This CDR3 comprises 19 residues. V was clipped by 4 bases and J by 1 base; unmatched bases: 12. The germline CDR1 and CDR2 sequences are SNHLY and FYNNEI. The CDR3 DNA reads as TGTGCCAGCAGTGTCCCCCCTGGACAGGGGGCCAGGAGCAATCAGCCCCAGCATTTT. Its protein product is CASSVPPGQGARSNQPQHF.

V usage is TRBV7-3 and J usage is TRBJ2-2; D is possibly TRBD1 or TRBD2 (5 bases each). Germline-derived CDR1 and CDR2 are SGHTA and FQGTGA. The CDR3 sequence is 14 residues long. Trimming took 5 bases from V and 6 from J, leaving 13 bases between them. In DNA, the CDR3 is TGTGCCAGCAGCCTCGGGACGGTCCCCGGGGAGCTGTTTTTT. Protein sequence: CASSLGTVPGELFF.

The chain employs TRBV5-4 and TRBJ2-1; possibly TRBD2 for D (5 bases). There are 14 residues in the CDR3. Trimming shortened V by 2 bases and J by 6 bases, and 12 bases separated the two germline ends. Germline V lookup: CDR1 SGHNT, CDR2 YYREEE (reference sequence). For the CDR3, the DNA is TGTGCCAGCAGCTTCCCGGGAAGCCTCAATGAGCAGTTCTTC. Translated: CASSFPGSLNEQFF.

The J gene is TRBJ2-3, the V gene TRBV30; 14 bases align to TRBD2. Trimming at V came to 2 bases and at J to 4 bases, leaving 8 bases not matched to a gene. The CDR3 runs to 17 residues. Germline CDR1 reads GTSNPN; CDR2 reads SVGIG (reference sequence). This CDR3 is CAWSPLRTSGGSDTQYF. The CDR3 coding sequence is TGTGCCTGGAGTCCTCTACGGACTAGCGGGGGGTCAGATACGCAGTATTTT.

As DNA, the CDR3 is TGTGCCAGCAGCTCCCCCTTTGGGGACACTGAAGCTTTCTTT. Amino acid sequence: CASSSPFGDTEAFF. J is TRBJ1-1 and V is TRBV5-8; D not certain. The germline V gene encodes CDR1 SGHTS and CDR2 YDEGEE. V was cut by 3 bases and J by 3 bases, with 12 bases left in between. The CDR3 has 14 amino acids.

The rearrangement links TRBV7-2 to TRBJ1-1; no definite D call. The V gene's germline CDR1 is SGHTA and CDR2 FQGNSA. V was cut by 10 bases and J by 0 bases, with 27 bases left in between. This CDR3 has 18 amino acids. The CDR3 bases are TGTGCCAACCAGCTTATTGGGCTGGACGACCGAATGAACACTGAAGCTTTCTTT. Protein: CANQLIGLDDRMNTEAFF.

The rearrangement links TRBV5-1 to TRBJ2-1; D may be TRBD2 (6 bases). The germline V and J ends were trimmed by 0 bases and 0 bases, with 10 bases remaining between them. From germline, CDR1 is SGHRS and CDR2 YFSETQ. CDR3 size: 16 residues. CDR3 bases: TGCGCCAGCAGCTTGGGTGTGGGGGGCTCCTACAATGAGCAGTTCTTC. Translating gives CASSLGVGGSYNEQFF.

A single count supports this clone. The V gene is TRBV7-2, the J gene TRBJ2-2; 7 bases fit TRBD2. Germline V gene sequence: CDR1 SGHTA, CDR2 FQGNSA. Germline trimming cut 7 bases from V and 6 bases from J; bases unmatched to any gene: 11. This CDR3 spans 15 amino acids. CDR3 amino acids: CASMQVASGAGELFF. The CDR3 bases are TGTGCCAGCATGCAGGTGGCTAGCGGAGCCGGGGAGCTGTTTTTT. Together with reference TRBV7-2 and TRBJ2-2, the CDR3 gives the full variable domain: GAGVSQSPSNKVTEKGKDVELRCDPISGHTALYWYRQSLGQGLEFLIYFQGNSAPDKSGLPSDRFSAERTGGSVSTLTIQRTQQEDSAVYLCASMQVASGAGELFFGEGSRLTVL.

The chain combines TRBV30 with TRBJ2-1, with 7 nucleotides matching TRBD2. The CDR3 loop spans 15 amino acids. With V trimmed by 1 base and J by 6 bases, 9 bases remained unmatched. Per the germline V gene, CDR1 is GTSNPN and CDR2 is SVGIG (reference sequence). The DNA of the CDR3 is TGTGCCTGGAGTGAATGGGGGAGGGTGGCCAATGAGCAGTTCTTC. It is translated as CAWSEWGRVANEQFF.

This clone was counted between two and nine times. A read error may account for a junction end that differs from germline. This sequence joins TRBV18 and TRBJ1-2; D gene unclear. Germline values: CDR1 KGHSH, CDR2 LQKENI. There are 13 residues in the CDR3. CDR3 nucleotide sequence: TGTGCCAGCTCTCCACCTTTTGGACTTGGCTACACCTTC. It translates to CASSPPFGLGYTF. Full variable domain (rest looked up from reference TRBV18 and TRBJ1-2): NAGVMQNPRHLVRRRGQEARLRCSPMKGHSHVYWYRQLPEEGLKFMVYLQKENIIDESGMPKERFSAEFPKEGPSILRIQQVVRGDSAAYFCASSPPFGLGYTFGSGTRLTVV.

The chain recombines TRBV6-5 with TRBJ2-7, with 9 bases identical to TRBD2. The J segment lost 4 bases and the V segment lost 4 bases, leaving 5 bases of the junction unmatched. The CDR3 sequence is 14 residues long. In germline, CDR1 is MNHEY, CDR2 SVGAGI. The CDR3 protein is CASSSSGARYEQYF. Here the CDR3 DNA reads TGTGCCAGCAGTTCTAGCGGGGCTCGGTACGAGCAGTACTTC.

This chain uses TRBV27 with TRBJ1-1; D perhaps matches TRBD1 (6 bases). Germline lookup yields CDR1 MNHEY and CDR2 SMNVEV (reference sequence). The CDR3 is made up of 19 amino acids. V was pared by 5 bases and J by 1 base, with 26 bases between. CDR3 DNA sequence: TGTGCCAGCAGTCTCAAACGTCCGATCTTCCAGGGGAGGAACACTGAAGCTTTCTTT. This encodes CASSLKRPIFQGRNTEAFF.

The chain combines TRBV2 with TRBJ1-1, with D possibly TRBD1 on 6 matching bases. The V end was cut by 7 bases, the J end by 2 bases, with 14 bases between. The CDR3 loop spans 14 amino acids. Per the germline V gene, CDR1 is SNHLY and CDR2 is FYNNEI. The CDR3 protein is CASTQGGGNTEAFF. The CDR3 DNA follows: TGTGCCAGCACCCAAGGGGGGGGCAACACTGAAGCTTTCTTT. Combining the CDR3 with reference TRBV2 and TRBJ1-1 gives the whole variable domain EPEVTQTPSHQVTQMGQEVILRCVPISNHLYFYWYRQILGQKVEFLVSFYNNEISEKSEIFDDQFSVERPDGSNFTLKIRSTKLEDSAMYFCASTQGGGNTEAFFGQGTRLTVV.